Sequencing of this TCR beta chain was carried out in a study of T cells in Graves' hyperthyroidism and ophthalmopathy. It was RNA transcripts that yielded the amplified TCR beta CDR3 regions. The TCR CDR3 first-round RT-PCR relied on the HTBI primer set. TCRdb itself ran the multiplex PCR reads through MiXCR, one entry per CDR3 protein. This repertoire shows around 440,000 distinct CDR3 sequences, 15% to 18% found once; its top ten account for 13% to 15%. Trimming left V 5 bases short and J 7 bases short, with 20 bases between. Per the germline V gene, CDR1 is SEHNR and CDR2 is FQNEAQ (reference sequence). The CDR3 is made up of 15 amino acids. Not enrolled were patients with uncontrolled infection, other autoimmune disease, pregnancy or lactation. Out of 8.5 to 10 ml of fresh peripheral blood came the PBMCs. At least ten counts were recorded for this clonotype.

This receptor was identified in a woman aged 18-30 years with Graves' hyperthyroidism. J is TRBJ2-5 and V is TRBV7-9; D assignment may be TRBD1 or TRBD2 (5 bases each). Material: blood. DNA of the CDR3: TGTGCCAGCAGCGTCAGGGAGCTCCAGAAGTGGACCCAGTACTTC. Protein sequence: CASSVRELQKWTQYF.